What follows are 2 T cell receptor beta chains derived from one specimen sequenced in a study of blood T cell repertoires in COVID-19. Profiling relied on immunoSEQ multiplex PCR, and the TCRdb table lists in-frame clones only, not all of them. The repertoire consists of approximately 330,000 clones, with 85% to 90% occurring once and the leading ten covering around 0.97%. The sequenced sample consisted of peripheral blood. The receptor source for this set is a woman in her forties with COVID-19, enrolled during active disease.

This chain uses TRBV24-1 with TRBJ2-2; 16 nucleotides match TRBD2. The trim removed 8 bases at V and 4 bases at J, leaving 9 bases unmatched. The CDR3 is 18 amino acids. Germline loops: CDR1 KGHDR, CDR2 SFDVKD. Here the CDR3 DNA reads TGTGCCACCACCGGGACTAGCGGGAGGGCGGTGGGCACCGGGGAGCTGTTTTTT. Its translation: CATTGTSGRAVGTGELFF.

The chain uses TRBV9 and TRBJ2-7, with D possibly being TRBD2 (6 bases). This CDR3 region has 14 residues. The V and J ends lost 4 bases and 4 bases respectively, with 15 bases between them. CDR1 and CDR2 (germline): SGDLS, YYNGEE. CDR3 protein: CASSPGDGGYEQYF. CDR3 sequence (DNA): TGTGCCAGCAGCCCCGGCGACGGAGGGTACGAGCAGTACTTC.